Below, 16 T cell receptor beta chains from the same sample are listed, as sequenced in a study of shared clonotypes between healthy human individuals. Only CD45RO-negative cells positively selected for CCR7 counted as naive CD8 cells, so terminally differentiated effector memory CD45RA+ cells were excluded. The method was immunoSEQ multiplex PCR; TCRdb's version includes in-frame clones alone and lacks a portion of them. The data hold around 2,000,000 clones, with just under 95% observed a single time. The sequenced material came from naive CD8+ T cells sorted from blood. These receptors came from a man in his late teens or twenties in good health.

The chain is built from TRBV13 and TRBJ2-5; 10 nucleotides line up with TRBD2. V shed 2 bases, J shed 4 bases, and the junction held 4 bases outside the gene matches. CDR1 and CDR2 (germline): PRHDT, FYEKMQ (reference sequence). The CDR3 contains 15 residues. CDR3 residues: CASSLQAGGRETQYF. The DNA of the CDR3 is TGTGCCAGCAGCTTACAAGCGGGAGGGCGAGAGACCCAGTACTTC.

V usage is TRBV6-5 and J usage is TRBJ1-1; perhaps TRBD1 as D (5 bases). The V end lost 8 bases, the J end lost 7 bases, and 23 bases lay between the germline ends. Germline V gene lookup returns CDR1 MNHEY and CDR2 SVGAGI. The CDR3 length is 15 residues. This CDR3 is CASRPGDSTYGEAFF. The CDR3 region has the DNA TGTGCCAGCCGCCCCGGGGACTCCACCTACGGTGAAGCTTTCTTT.

The chain couples TRBV7-8 to TRBJ2-7; 7 bases align to TRBD2. The CDR3 sequence is 15 residues long. CDR1 and CDR2 from the germline V gene are SGHVS and FQNEAQ. V shed 5 bases and J 2 bases; nucleotides not matched to a gene: 9. The chain's CDR3 is CASSLREVPTYEQYF. CDR3 DNA: TGTGCCAGCAGCCTTCGGGAGGTCCCAACCTACGAGCAGTACTTC.

The CDR3 spells CASSLGAREQFF. Here the CDR3 DNA reads TGTGCCAGCAGCTTAGGGGCTCGTGAGCAGTTCTTC. This chain uses TRBV7-9 with TRBJ2-1; no clear D. Germline V gene data show CDR1 as SEHNR and CDR2 as FQNEAQ (reference sequence). This CDR3 has 12 residues. V dropped 1 base and J dropped 9 bases, with 7 bases sitting between them.

The CDR3 DNA follows: TGTGCCAGCAGCGTCCCCCGGGACAGGGGGACAGATACGCAGTATTTT. Encoded protein: CASSVPRDRGTDTQYF. The J gene is TRBJ2-3, the V gene TRBV9; 11 nucleotides agree with TRBD1. This CDR3 is 16 amino acids long. Trimming removed 2 bases from V and 3 bases from J; junction bases left unmatched: 5. From germline, CDR1 is SGDLS and CDR2 YYNGEE.

This clone was counted only a few times. The chain links TRBV7-3 to TRBJ1-6; TRBD1 matches at 10 bases. This CDR3 is built from 14 residues. From germline, CDR1 is SGHTA and CDR2 FQGTGA. Germline trimming cut 5 bases from V and 7 bases from J; bases unmatched to any gene: 2. Written as DNA, the CDR3 is TGTGCCAGCAGCCGGGGACAGGGGAATTCACCCCTCCACTTT. The encoded protein is CASSRGQGNSPLHF.

This chain uses TRBV27 with TRBJ2-3, with 10 bases fitting TRBD2. V shed 5 bases and J 2 bases; nucleotides not matched to a gene: 7. There are 16 residues in the CDR3. Germline V lookup: CDR1 MNHEY, CDR2 SMNVEV (reference sequence). The CDR3 spells CASSPRTSGHTDTQYF. The CDR3 coding sequence is TGTGCCAGCAGTCCCAGGACTAGCGGACACACAGATACGCAGTATTTT.

This clone was seen only a few times. The chain joins TRBV7-9 to TRBJ2-1; 10 bases agree with TRBD1. Germline trimming cut 5 bases from V and 3 bases from J; bases unmatched to any gene: 7. The CDR3 length is 16 residues. Germline V lookup: CDR1 SEHNR, CDR2 FQNEAQ (reference sequence). The DNA for the CDR3 is TGTGCCAGCAGCCCCACCCGGGACAGGGGCTACAATGAGCAGTTCTTC. This translates into CASSPTRDRGYNEQFF.

A note on this clone: The junction shows a germline mismatch at one end, possibly a read error. The V call is TRBV4-1, the J call TRBJ2-2; no firm D call. From germline, CDR1 is MGHRA and CDR2 YSYEKL. This CDR3 region has 15 residues. The CDR3: CASSLVGGVPGELFF. Here the CDR3 DNA reads TGTGCCAGCAGCCTCGTGGGCGGCGTGCCTGGGGAGCTGTTTTTT.

As concerns this clone: Other DNA sequences from this sample encode an identical CDR3 as well. This sequence joins TRBV4-1 and TRBJ1-3; D might be TRBD1 (5 bases). This CDR3 is built from 16 residues. Deletions cut 0 bases from V and 4 bases from J, with 13 bases between. Germline values: CDR1 MGHRA, CDR2 YSYEKL. CDR3 sequence: CASSQEGEGSGNTIYF. The CDR3 DNA sequence: TGCGCCAGCAGCCAAGAAGGGGAAGGGTCAGGAAACACCATATATTTT.

The chain combines TRBV6-1 with TRBJ2-5; D is unresolved. Trimming left V 4 bases short and J 1 base short, with 10 bases between. Germline V gene sequence: CDR1 MNHNS, CDR2 SASEGT. The CDR3 length is 14 residues. The CDR3 DNA reads TGTGCCAGCAGTGTGCGGCAGATCCAAGAGACCCAGTACTTC. Its protein product is CASSVRQIQETQYF.

The J gene is TRBJ1-2, the V gene TRBV28, with 12 bases lining up with TRBD1. Per the germline V gene, CDR1 is MDHEN and CDR2 is SYDVKM. V trimming: 4 bases; J trimming: 3 bases; junction bases outside the gene matches: 9. The CDR3 consists of 17 residues. The CDR3 DNA is TGTGCCAGCAGTTCTCCCGGGACAGGGGGCGCTGACTATGGCTACACCTTC. This translates into CASSSPGTGGADYGYTF.

This chain joins TRBV2 and TRBJ2-7; D gene ambiguous. The germline CDR1 and CDR2 sequences are SNHLY and FYNNEI. V lost 8 bases, J lost 2 bases, and 10 bases lay in between. The CDR3 totals 12 residues. CDR3 in amino acids: CASAQAPYEQYF. CDR3 in DNA: TGTGCCAGCGCCCAGGCCCCCTACGAGCAGTACTTC.

The genes are TRBV7-2 and TRBJ2-7; D might be TRBD1 (6 bases). V was pared by 1 base and J by 6 bases, with 16 bases between. The V gene's germline CDR1 is SGHTA and CDR2 FQGNSA. The CDR3 loop spans 15 amino acids. The CDR3 DNA reads TGTGCCAGCAGCTTAGATGATTGGGGGCGCGGCGAGCAGTACTTC. Protein product: CASSLDDWGRGEQYF. Full variable domain (outside the CDR3, taken from reference TRBV7-2 and TRBJ2-7): GAGVSQSPSNKVTEKGKDVELRCDPISGHTALYWYRQSLGQGLEFLIYFQGNSAPDKSGLPSDRFSAERTGGSVSTLTIQRTQQEDSAVYLCASSLDDWGRGEQYFGPGTRLTVT.

J is TRBJ1-6 and V is TRBV11-2; D unclear. V gave up 3 bases and J gave up 4 bases, with 10 bases separating them. Germline V gives CDR1 SGHAT, CDR2 FQNNGV. The length of the CDR3 is 15 residues. CDR3 coding DNA: TGTGCCAGCAGCTTGGTCAGTTCTTATAATTCACCCCTCCACTTT. Encoded protein: CASSLVSSYNSPLHF. The entire variable domain, with the rest obtained from reference TRBV11-2 and TRBJ1-6, is as follows: EAGVAQSPRYKIIEKRQSVAFWCNPISGHATLYWYQQILGQGPKLLIQFQNNGVVDDSQLPKDRFSAERLKGVDSTLKIQPAKLEDSAVYLCASSLVSSYNSPLHFGNGTRLTVT.

J is TRBJ2-5 and V is TRBV27; D unclear. The CDR3 has 14 amino acids. With 7 bases removed from V and 4 bases from J, the gap between germline ends came to 16 bases. Germline assignment: CDR1 MNHEY and CDR2 SMNVEV (reference sequence). CDR3 DNA: TGTGCCAGCACCTCGCCGGGCAGAAGAGAGACCCAGTACTTC. Amino acid sequence: CASTSPGRRETQYF.